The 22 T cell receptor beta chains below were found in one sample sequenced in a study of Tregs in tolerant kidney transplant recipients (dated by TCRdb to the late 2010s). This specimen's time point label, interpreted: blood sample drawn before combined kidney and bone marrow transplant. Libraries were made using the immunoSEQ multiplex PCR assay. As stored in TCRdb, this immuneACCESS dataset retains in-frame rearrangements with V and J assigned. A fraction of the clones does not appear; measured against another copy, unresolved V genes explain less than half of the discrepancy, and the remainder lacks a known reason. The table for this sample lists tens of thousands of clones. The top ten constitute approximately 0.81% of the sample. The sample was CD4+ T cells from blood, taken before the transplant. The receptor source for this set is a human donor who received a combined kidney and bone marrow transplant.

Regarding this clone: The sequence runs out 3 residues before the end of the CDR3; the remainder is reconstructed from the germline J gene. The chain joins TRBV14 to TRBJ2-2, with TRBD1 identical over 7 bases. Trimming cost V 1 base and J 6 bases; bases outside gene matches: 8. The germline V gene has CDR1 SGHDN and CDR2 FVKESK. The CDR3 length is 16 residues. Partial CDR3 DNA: TGTGCCAGCAGCCAAGTGTACCCCCAGGGGGCCGGGGAG. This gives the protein CASSQVYPQGAGE. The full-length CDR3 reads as CASSQVYPQGAGELFF.

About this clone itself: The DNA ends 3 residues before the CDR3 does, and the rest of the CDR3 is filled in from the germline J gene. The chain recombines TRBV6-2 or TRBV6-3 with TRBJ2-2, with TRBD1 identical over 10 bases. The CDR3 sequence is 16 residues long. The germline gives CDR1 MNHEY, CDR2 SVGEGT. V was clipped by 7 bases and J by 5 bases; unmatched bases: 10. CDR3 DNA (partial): TGTGCCAGCACCCCTCGGGGGACAGGGGTAACCGGGGAG. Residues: CASTPRGTGVTGE. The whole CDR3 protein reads CASTPRGTGVTGELFF.

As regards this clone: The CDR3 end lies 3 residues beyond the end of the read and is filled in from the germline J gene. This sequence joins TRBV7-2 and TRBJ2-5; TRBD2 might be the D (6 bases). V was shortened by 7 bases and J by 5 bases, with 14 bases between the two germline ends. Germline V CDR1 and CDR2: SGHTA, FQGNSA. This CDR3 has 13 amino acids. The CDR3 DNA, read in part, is TGTGCCAGCAAGGGGCCAGGGAGGGAGACC. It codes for CASKGPGRET. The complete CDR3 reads CASKGPGRETQYF. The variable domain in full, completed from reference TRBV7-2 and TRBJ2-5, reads GAGVSQSPSNKVTEKGKDVELRCDPISGHTALYWYRQSLGQGLEFLIYFQGNSAPDKSGLPSDRFSAERTGGSVSTLTIQRTQQEDSAVYLCASKGPGRETQYFGPGTRLLVL.

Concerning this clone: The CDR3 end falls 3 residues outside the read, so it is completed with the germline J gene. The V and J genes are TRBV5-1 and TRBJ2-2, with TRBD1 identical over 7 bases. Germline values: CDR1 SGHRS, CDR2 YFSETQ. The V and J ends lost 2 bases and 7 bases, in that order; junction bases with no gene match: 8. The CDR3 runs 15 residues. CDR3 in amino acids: CASSLVGTDNGELFF. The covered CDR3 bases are TGCGCCAGCAGCTTAGTTGGGACAGATAACGGGGAG.

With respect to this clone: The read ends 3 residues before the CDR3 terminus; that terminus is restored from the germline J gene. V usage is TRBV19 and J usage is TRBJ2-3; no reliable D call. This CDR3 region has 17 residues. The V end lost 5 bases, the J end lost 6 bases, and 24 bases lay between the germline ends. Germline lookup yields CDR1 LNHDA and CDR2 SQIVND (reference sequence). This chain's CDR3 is CASSWNYPTNTLDTQYF. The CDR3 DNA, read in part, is TGTGCCAGTAGTTGGAACTACCCCACCAATACGTTGGATACG.

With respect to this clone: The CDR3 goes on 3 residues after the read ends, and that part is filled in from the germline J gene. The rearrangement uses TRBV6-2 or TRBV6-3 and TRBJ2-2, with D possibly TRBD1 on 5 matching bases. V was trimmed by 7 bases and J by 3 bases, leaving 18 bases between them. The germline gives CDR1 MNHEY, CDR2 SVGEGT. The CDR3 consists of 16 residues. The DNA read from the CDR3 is TGTGCCAGCAACCCCGGTAGGGGCAAGGACACCGGGGAG. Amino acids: CASNPGRGKDTGE. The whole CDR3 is CASNPGRGKDTGELFF.

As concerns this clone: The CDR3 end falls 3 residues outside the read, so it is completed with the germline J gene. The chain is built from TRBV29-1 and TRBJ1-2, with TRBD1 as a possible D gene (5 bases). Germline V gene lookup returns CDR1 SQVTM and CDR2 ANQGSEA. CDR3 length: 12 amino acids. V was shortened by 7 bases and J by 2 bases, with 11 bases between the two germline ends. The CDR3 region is CSDDSRNYGYTF. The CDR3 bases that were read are TGCAGCGACGACAGCCGGAACTATGGC.

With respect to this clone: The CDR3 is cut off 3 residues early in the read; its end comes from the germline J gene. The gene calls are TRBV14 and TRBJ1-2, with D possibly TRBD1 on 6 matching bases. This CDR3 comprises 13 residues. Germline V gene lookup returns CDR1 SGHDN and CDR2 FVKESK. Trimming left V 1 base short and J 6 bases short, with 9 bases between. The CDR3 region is CASSQVRGHGYTF. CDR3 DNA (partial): TGTGCCAGCAGCCAAGTCAGGGGACATGGC.

CDR3 protein: CASRPPGGQWGAFF. Partial CDR3 DNA: TGTGCCAGCAGGCCGCCGGGCGGACAGTGGGGG. The gene calls are TRBV2 and TRBJ1-1; maybe TRBD1 (6 bases). The sequence runs out 3 residues before the end of the CDR3; the remainder is reconstructed from the germline J gene. Germline V lookup: CDR1 SNHLY, CDR2 FYNNEI. The CDR3 sequence is 14 residues long.

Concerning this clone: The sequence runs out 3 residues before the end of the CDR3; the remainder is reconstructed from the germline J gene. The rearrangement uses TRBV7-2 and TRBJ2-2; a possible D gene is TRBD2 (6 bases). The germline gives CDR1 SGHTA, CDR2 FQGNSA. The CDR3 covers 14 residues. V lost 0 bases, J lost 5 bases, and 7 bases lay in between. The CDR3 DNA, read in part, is TGTGCCAGCAGCTTAGCCGCGGGGACCGGGGAG. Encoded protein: CASSLAAGTGE. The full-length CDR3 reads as CASSLAAGTGELFF.

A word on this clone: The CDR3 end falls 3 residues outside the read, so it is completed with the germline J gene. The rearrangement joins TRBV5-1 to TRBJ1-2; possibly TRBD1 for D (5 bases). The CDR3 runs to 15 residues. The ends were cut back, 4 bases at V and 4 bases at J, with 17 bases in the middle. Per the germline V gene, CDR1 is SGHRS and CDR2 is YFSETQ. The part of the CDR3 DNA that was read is TGCGCCAGCAGCCCCCCGGGGGGGTCGGGCTATGGC. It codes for CASSPPGGSGYG. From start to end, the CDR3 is CASSPPGGSGYGYTF.

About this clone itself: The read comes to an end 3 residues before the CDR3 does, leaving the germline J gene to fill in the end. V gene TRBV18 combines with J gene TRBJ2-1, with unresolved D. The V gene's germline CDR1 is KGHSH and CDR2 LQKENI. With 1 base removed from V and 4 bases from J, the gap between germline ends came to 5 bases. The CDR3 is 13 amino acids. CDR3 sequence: CASSPLTYNEQFF. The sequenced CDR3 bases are TGTGCCAGCTCACCACTAACTTACAATGAG.

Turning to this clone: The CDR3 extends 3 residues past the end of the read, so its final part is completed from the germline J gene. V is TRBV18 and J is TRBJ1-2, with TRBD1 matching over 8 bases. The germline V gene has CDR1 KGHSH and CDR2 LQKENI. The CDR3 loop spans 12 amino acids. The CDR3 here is CASSVGQGSYTF. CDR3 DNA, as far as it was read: TGTGCCAGCTCAGTTGGACAGGGTTCC.

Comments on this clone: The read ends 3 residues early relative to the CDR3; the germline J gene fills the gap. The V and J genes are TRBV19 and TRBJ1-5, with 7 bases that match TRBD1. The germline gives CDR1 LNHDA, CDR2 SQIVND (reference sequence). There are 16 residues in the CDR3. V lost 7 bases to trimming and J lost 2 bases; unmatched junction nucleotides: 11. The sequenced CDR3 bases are TGTGCCAGTACCCCTGTACAGGGGTCGGGCAATCAGCCC. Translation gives CASTPVQGSGNQP. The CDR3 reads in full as CASTPVQGSGNQPQHF.

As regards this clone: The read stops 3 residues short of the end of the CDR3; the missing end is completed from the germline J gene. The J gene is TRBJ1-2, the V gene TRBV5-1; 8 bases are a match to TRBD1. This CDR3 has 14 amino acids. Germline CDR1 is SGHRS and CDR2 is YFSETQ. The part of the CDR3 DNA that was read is TGCGCCAGCAGCATAGGACAGGGTTATAGGGGC. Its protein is CASSIGQGYRG. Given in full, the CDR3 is CASSIGQGYRGYTF. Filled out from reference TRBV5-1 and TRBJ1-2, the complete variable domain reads KAGVTQTPRYLIKTRGQQVTLSCSPISGHRSVSWYQQTPGQGLQFLFEYFSETQRNKGNFPGRFSGRQFSNSRSEMNVSTLELGDSALYLCASSIGQGYRGYTFGSGTRLTVV.

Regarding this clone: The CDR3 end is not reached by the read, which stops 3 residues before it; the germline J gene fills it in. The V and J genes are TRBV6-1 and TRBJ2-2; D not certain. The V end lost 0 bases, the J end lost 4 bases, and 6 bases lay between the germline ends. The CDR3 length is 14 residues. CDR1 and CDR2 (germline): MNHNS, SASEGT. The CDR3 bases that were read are TGTGCCAGCAGTGAAGCCGCAGGCACCGGGGAG. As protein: CASSEAAGTGE. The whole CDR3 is CASSEAAGTGELFF.

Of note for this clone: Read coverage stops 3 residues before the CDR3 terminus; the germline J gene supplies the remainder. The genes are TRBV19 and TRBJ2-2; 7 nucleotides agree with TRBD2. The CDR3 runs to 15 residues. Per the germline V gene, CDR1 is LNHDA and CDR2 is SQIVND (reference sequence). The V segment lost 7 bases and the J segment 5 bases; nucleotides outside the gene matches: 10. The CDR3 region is CASTGTNARTGELFF. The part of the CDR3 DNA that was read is TGTGCCAGTACGGGGACTAATGCCCGGACCGGGGAG.

Incomplete CDR3 DNA: TGCGCCAGCAGTCAACCCCAGTGGGGCAACGTGAGAAATTCACCC. This translates into CASSQPQWGNVRNSP. The whole CDR3 reads CASSQPQWGNVRNSPLHF. This rearrangement joins TRBV23-1 to TRBJ1-6; D is perhaps TRBD1 (5 bases). The CDR3 end is not reached by the read, which stops 3 residues before it; the germline J gene fills it in. TRBV23-1 is designated an ORF whose function remains uncertain. With 2 bases removed from V and 7 bases from J, the gap between germline ends came to 21 bases. The CDR3 is made up of 18 amino acids.

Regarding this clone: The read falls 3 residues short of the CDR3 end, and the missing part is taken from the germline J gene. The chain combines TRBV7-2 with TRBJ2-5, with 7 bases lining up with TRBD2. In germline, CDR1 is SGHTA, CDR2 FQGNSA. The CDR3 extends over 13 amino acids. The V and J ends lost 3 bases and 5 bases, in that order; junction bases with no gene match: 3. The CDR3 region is CASSFRLAETQYF. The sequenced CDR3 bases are TGTGCCAGCAGCTTCCGACTAGCTGAGACC.

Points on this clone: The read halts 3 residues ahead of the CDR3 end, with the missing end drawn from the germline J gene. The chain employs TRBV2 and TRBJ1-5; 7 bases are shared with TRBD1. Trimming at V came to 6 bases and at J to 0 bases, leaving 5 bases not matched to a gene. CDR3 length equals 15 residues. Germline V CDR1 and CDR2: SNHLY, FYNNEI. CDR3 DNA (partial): TGTGCCAGCAGGCTGGGACAGTATAGCAATCAGCCC. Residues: CASRLGQYSNQP. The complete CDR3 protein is CASRLGQYSNQPQHF.

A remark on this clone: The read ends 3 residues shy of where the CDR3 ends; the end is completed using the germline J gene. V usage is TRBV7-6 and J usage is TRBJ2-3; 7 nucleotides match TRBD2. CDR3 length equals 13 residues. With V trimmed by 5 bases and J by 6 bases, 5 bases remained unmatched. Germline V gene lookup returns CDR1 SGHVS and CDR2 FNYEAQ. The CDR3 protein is CASSLGGRDTQYF. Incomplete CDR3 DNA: TGTGCCAGCAGCCTGGGGGGGAGGGATACG.

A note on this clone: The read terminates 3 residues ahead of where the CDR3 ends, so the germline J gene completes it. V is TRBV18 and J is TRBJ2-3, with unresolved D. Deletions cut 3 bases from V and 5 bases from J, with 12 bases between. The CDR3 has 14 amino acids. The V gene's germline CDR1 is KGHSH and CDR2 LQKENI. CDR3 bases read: TGTGCCAGCTCACCGCCGGTTGTGAAAGATACG. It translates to CASSPPVVKDT. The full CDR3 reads CASSPPVVKDTQYF. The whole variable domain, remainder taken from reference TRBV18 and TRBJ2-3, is NAGVMQNPRHLVRRRGQEARLRCSPMKGHSHVYWYRQLPEEGLKFMVYLQKENIIDESGMPKERFSAEFPKEGPSILRIQQVVRGDSAAYFCASSPPVVKDTQYFGPGTRLTVL.